This TCR beta chain is drawn from a study of T cells in Graves' hyperthyroidism and ophthalmopathy. For the study at large: It was at initial diagnosis, before any treatment, that peripheral blood was collected.

Study-level results: Blood also held most thyroid clonotypes expanded beyond 0.001.

This CDR3 region has 15 residues. CDR1 and CDR2 from the germline V gene are SGHVS and FQNEAQ. As regards this clonotype: The antigen remains unidentified. This may arise from a read error, as a much more abundant clone is one base away.

TCR beta CDR3 regions were amplified from RNA transcripts. First-round RT-PCR of the TCR CDR3 relied on the HTBI primer set. MiXCR, applied by TCRdb to the multiplex PCR reads, yields one record per CDR3 protein. Of a few hundred thousand distinct CDR3 sequences listed, 20% to 25% were seen once; the top ten hold 50% to 65%. The study enrolled patients aged 18 to 65 with newly diagnosed hyperthyroidism of under 2 months' duration. The PBMCs studied were ones that came from 9 to 10 ml fresh peripheral blood. The TCR originated in a woman in her fifties or sixties with Graves' hyperthyroidism. The J gene is TRBJ2-7, the V gene TRBV7-8; possibly TRBD1 for D (7 bases). Sequencing was carried out using blood. The CDR3 here is CASSRRQGLSYEQCF. CDR3 in DNA: TGTGCCAGCAGTCGACGACAGGGACTCTCCTACGAGCAGTGCTTC.